One and the same sample provided the 11 T cell receptor beta chains below, sequenced in a study of a mutant IDH1 vaccine in newly diagnosed glioma. The sample's time point: week 47, end of study. Vaccination comprised doses that each held 300 ug of mutant IDH1 20-mer peptide, plus topical imiquimod. The assay was immunoSEQ multiplex PCR, and TCRdb's table has in-frame clones only and misses some. The data show 45,000 to 65,000 clones, roughly 61% seen once. No antigens are known for them. Sequencing was performed on peripheral blood mononuclear cells (PBMCs), taken from a glioma patient whose treatment included an IDH1 peptide vaccine. The receptors shown here come from a man between 40 and 49 years old with glioma. Some clones in this sample may be carry-over from other donors' samples.

Here the CDR3 DNA reads TGTGCCTGGAGTGTCGGGGCCCTGAGGGGGGCCCCCTTTAACTATGGCTACACCTTC. It is translated as CAWSVGALRGAPFNYGYTF. The rearrangement links TRBV30 to TRBJ1-2; D is possibly TRBD1 (6 bases). V gave up 0 bases and J gave up 1 base, with 24 bases separating them. The germline CDR1 and CDR2 sequences are GTSNPN and SVGIG (reference sequence). The CDR3 extends over 19 amino acids.

The rearrangement joins TRBV7-2 to TRBJ1-5; D is perhaps TRBD1 (5 bases). With 3 bases removed from V and 2 bases from J, the gap between germline ends came to 5 bases. Germline CDR1 is SGHTA and CDR2 is FQGNSA. CDR3 size: 13 residues. For the CDR3, the DNA is TGTGCCAGCAGCTTCAGGGGCAATCAGCCCCAGCATTTT. Its translation is CASSFRGNQPQHF.

The V call is TRBV6-6, the J call TRBJ1-5; 10 bases are shared with TRBD1. This CDR3 is built from 13 residues. In germline, CDR1 is MNHNY, CDR2 SVGAGI (reference sequence). Losses at the gene ends were 7 bases for V and 5 bases for J; bases not matched to a gene: 2. The DNA of the CDR3 is TGTGCCAGCACCGGGACAGGGGATCAGCCCCAGCATTTT. Encoded protein: CASTGTGDQPQHF.

V is TRBV5-1 and J is TRBJ1-2; the D is unclear. This CDR3 contains 11 residues. V lost 5 bases to trimming and J lost 4 bases, with 6 bases between them. Germline CDR1 reads SGHRS; CDR2 reads YFSETQ. The CDR3 reads CASSLGYGYTF. CDR3 DNA sequence: TGCGCCAGCAGTCTCGGCTATGGCTACACCTTC. Full variable domain (rest looked up from reference TRBV5-1 and TRBJ1-2): KAGVTQTPRYLIKTRGQQVTLSCSPISGHRSVSWYQQTPGQGLQFLFEYFSETQRNKGNFPGRFSGRQFSNSRSEMNVSTLELGDSALYLCASSLGYGYTFGSGTRLTVV.

This clone has just one count. The gene calls are TRBV10-3 and TRBJ1-3; unclear D gene. Deletions cut 8 bases from V and 2 bases from J, with 4 bases between. Germline V gene data show CDR1 as ENHRY and CDR2 as SYGVKD. The CDR3 has 11 residues. The CDR3 is CAIGPGNTIYF. The CDR3 nucleotides read TGTGCCATCGGCCCTGGAAACACCATATATTTT.

The rearrangement joins TRBV5-5 to TRBJ2-1; 9 nucleotides match TRBD1. Germline CDR1 SGHKS, CDR2 YYEKEE (reference sequence). This CDR3 is 14 amino acids long. J gave up 6 bases and V 1 base, and 2 bases lay outside the gene matches. For the CDR3, the DNA is TGTGCCAGCAGCTTGAAGGACAGGGGCAATGAGCAGTTCTTC. Its translation: CASSLKDRGNEQFF.

The chain has TRBV4-1 and TRBJ1-1, with a tentative D call TRBD1 (5 bases). Germline V gene sequence: CDR1 MGHRA, CDR2 YSYEKL. V lost 4 bases, J lost 6 bases, and 15 bases lay in between. This CDR3 contains 14 residues. CDR3 sequence: CASSRLLGEPEAFF. CDR3 coding DNA: TGCGCCAGCAGCCGCCTTTTGGGGGAGCCTGAAGCTTTCTTT.

The chain combines TRBV10-2 with TRBJ1-4; 7 bases line up with TRBD1. The CDR3 is made up of 13 amino acids. V lost 6 bases to trimming and J lost 5 bases; unmatched junction nucleotides: 3. Looked up from germline, CDR1 is WSHSY and CDR2 is SAAADI. Here the CDR3 reads CASSGTENEKLFF. DNA of the CDR3: TGCGCCAGCAGCGGGACAGAGAATGAAAAACTGTTTTTT.

This chain connects TRBV6-6 to TRBJ1-1; 7 positions match TRBD1. Germline V lookup: CDR1 MNHNY, CDR2 SVGAGI (reference sequence). V shed 7 bases, J shed 2 bases, and the junction held 7 bases outside the gene matches. The CDR3 is 14 residues long. The CDR3, as DNA: TGTGCCAGCACCAAGGGACAGCGAAACACTGAAGCTTTCTTT. Residues: CASTKGQRNTEAFF.

The J gene is TRBJ1-1, the V gene TRBV10-2, with D possibly TRBD1 on 6 matching bases. This CDR3 spans 14 amino acids. The V gene's germline CDR1 is WSHSY and CDR2 SAAADI. The V end lost 2 bases, the J end lost 6 bases, and 13 bases lay between the germline ends. The CDR3 nucleotides are TGCGCCAGCAGTGAGGTCCGGGGGCAAGCTGAAGCTTTCTTT. Its protein is CASSEVRGQAEAFF.

About this clone itself: The same CDR3 is also encoded by other DNA sequences in this sample. The chain links TRBV6-1 to TRBJ1-3, with D perhaps matching TRBD1 (5 bases). Germline CDR1 MNHNS, CDR2 SASEGT. This CDR3 is built from 15 residues. V gave up 4 bases and J gave up 2 bases, with 12 bases separating them. Here the CDR3 reads CASSAGVGAGNTIYF. CDR3 nucleotides: TGTGCCAGCAGTGCCGGGGTAGGGGCTGGAAACACCATATATTTT.